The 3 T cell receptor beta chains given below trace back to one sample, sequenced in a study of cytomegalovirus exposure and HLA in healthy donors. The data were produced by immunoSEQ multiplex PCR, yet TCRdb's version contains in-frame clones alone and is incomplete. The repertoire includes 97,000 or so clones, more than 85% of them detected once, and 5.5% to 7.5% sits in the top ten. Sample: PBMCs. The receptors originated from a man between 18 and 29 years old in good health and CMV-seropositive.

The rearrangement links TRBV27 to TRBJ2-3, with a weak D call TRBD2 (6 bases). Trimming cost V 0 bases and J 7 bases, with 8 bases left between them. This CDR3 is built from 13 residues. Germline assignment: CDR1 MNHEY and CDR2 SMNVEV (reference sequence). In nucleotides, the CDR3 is TGTGCCAGCAGTTTATCGGGACTCCATACGCAGTATTTT. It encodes CASSLSGLHTQYF.

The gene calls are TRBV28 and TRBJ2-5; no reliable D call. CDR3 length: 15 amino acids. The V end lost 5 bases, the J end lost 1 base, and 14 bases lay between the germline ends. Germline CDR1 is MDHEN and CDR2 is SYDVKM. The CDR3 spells CASSPMPPGQETQYF. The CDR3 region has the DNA TGTGCCAGCAGTCCCATGCCCCCCGGCCAAGAGACCCAGTACTTC.

CDR3 DNA sequence: TGTGCCAGCGGAGACTCTTATTCCTACAATGAGCAGTTCTTC. Translated: CASGDSYSYNEQFF. This rearrangement joins TRBV7-2 to TRBJ2-1; no definite D call. The CDR3 is 14 residues long. Deletions cut 8 bases from V and 1 base from J, with 12 bases between. Germline V gives CDR1 SGHTA, CDR2 FQGNSA.